This T cell receptor beta chain comes out of a study of T cells in localized non-small cell lung cancer. The data were produced by immunoSEQ multiplex PCR, yet TCRdb's version contains in-frame clones alone and is incomplete. Of some 34,000 clones detected, about four fifths appear once; the ten largest clones hold about 16%. V was trimmed by 5 bases and J by 6 bases, leaving 19 bases between them. Germline V gene sequence: CDR1 LNHDA, CDR2 SQIVND (reference sequence). This CDR3 is 15 amino acids long. On this clone: Its target is not known.

The study's findings and limits: Longer survival (overall) was linked to higher T cell density in blood. Heterogeneity is still possible, as just one tumor region was sequenced. The study detected a median approximately 50 of the top 100 tumor clones in adjacent lung. Highest T cell clonality was seen in uninvolved adjacent lung, surpassing that measured in tumor.

V is TRBV19 and J is TRBJ2-5; D may be TRBD1 (7 bases). This TCR was sampled from a male donor aged 60 or older with stage III squamous cell lung carcinoma. This specimen consisted of peripheral blood, obtained before any cancer treatment. CDR3 DNA sequence: TGTGCCAGTAGTGTTTGGCAGGGGGGCAGCAAGACCCAGTACTTC. This translates into CASSVWQGGSKTQYF.